The 17 T cell receptor beta chains below were found in one sample sequenced in a study of T cell responses to AZD1222 COVID-19 vaccine. Assay: immunoSEQ multiplex PCR; the TCRdb copy retains only in-frame clones and omits some. Here the sample spans about 96,000 clones, roughly 87% being singletons. The sequences come from peripheral blood, collected on day 0 of AZD1222 vaccination. The receptors were sampled from an adult in good health.

The chain recombines TRBV4-2 with TRBJ2-7; D is undetermined. CDR3 length: 13 residues. V lost 0 bases to trimming and J lost 5 bases, with 8 bases between them. Germline CDR1 is LGHNA and CDR2 is YNFKEQ. The CDR3 region has the DNA TGTGCCAGCAGCCAAGATAAGAACCACGAGCAGTACTTC. This encodes CASSQDKNHEQYF.

The J gene is TRBJ1-1, the V gene TRBV6-6; 7 bases agree with TRBD1. The CDR3 consists of 12 residues. The germline gives CDR1 MNHNY, CDR2 SVGAGI (reference sequence). J was trimmed by 3 bases and V by 11 bases; bases with no gene match: 6. The CDR3 DNA sequence: TGTGCCGAAAAGGGGGCGTACACTGAAGCTTTCTTT. It is translated as CAEKGAYTEAFF.

The rearrangement uses TRBV5-1 and TRBJ2-7; D is possibly TRBD1 (6 bases). Germline values: CDR1 SGHRS, CDR2 YFSETQ. V was pared by 4 bases and J by 3 bases, with 11 bases between. The CDR3 sequence is 13 residues long. CDR3 sequence reads: CASSRDTFYEQYF. In DNA, the CDR3 is TGCGCCAGCAGCCGGGACACGTTCTACGAGCAGTACTTC.

CDR3 sequence reads: CASSTRNGLVGGEQYF. The CDR3 DNA is TGTGCCAGCAGTACCCGAAATGGACTCGTGGGGGGAGAGCAGTACTTC. The chain joins TRBV2 to TRBJ2-7, with D perhaps matching TRBD2 (6 bases). The CDR3 is 16 residues long. The V end lost 5 bases, the J end lost 7 bases, and 24 bases lay between the germline ends. The germline gives CDR1 SNHLY, CDR2 FYNNEI.

The chain has TRBV6-5 and TRBJ1-5; D remains unclear. V was shortened by 3 bases and J by 5 bases, with 11 bases between the two germline ends. The CDR3 contains 14 residues. The V gene's germline CDR1 is MNHEY and CDR2 SVGAGI. The CDR3 DNA reads TGTGCCAGCAGTTATCAGATCTCGGATCAGCCCCAGCATTTT. Protein product: CASSYQISDQPQHF.

V gene TRBV7-2 combines with J gene TRBJ2-1, with unresolved D. Trimming shortened V by 5 bases and J by 3 bases, and 14 bases separated the two germline ends. The CDR3 length is 15 residues. Germline loops: CDR1 SGHTA, CDR2 FQGNSA. The CDR3 is CASSPDPQFYNEQFF. Written as DNA, the CDR3 is TGTGCCAGCAGCCCGGACCCCCAATTCTACAATGAGCAGTTCTTC.

The chain combines TRBV7-2 with TRBJ2-7; the D gene is possibly TRBD2 (5 bases). The CDR3 is made up of 14 amino acids. Trimming left V 5 bases short and J 3 bases short, with 14 bases between. From germline, CDR1 is SGHTA and CDR2 FQGNSA. CDR3: CASSPAGINYEQYF. The CDR3 DNA is TGTGCCAGCAGCCCCGCGGGCATAAACTACGAGCAGTACTTC.

V is TRBV10-1 and J is TRBJ2-5; TRBD2 agrees at 11 bases. V shed 6 bases and J 5 bases; nucleotides not matched to a gene: 8. Germline V gene data show CDR1 as WNHNN and CDR2 as SYGVQD (reference sequence). This CDR3 has 15 residues. This chain's CDR3 is CASRLAGDIRETQYF. CDR3 bases: TGCGCCAGCAGACTAGCGGGGGATATCCGTGAGACCCAGTACTTC.

J is TRBJ2-7 and V is TRBV2; D is undetermined. V was cut by 7 bases and J by 0 bases, with 13 bases left in between. Germline V lookup: CDR1 SNHLY, CDR2 FYNNEI. The CDR3 length is 14 residues. CDR3 sequence reads: CASKWQVLSYEQYF. CDR3 sequence (DNA): TGTGCCAGCAAGTGGCAGGTACTCTCCTACGAGCAGTACTTC.

The chain combines TRBV19 with TRBJ1-4; D is perhaps TRBD1 (5 bases). Germline-derived CDR1 and CDR2 are LNHDA and SQIVND (reference sequence). Trimming took off 3 bases at V and 4 bases at J, with 12 bases between the two ends. CDR3 size: 15 residues. This CDR3 is CASSIGARYNEKLFF. DNA for the CDR3: TGTGCCAGTAGTATCGGGGCCAGATATAATGAAAAACTGTTTTTT.

V gene TRBV5-1 combines with J gene TRBJ2-7; D gene uncertain. The V end lost 2 bases, the J end lost 3 bases, and 6 bases lay between the germline ends. Germline V CDR1 and CDR2: SGHRS, YFSETQ. This CDR3 has 12 residues. The CDR3 is CASSLGNYEQYF. DNA for the CDR3: TGCGCCAGCAGCTTAGGGAACTACGAGCAGTACTTC.

The CDR3 here is CASSLGAGAEREAFF. DNA of the CDR3: TGTGCCAGCAGCTTGGGAGCAGGGGCGGAAAGGGAGGCTTTCTTT. This chain uses TRBV5-6 with TRBJ1-1; possible D gene TRBD1, 6 bases. The CDR3 covers 15 residues. Trimming removed 0 bases from V and 11 bases from J, with 20 bases in between. Germline CDR1 SGHDT, CDR2 YYEEEE.

This clone was seen a single time. V is TRBV19 and J is TRBJ1-2; TRBD1 is a possible D gene (5 bases). This CDR3 spans 14 amino acids. Deletions cut 6 bases from V and 1 base from J, with 12 bases between. Per the germline V gene, CDR1 is LNHDA and CDR2 is SQIVND (reference sequence). Here the CDR3 reads CASSRATDNYGYTF. CDR3 sequence (DNA): TGTGCCAGTAGCCGAGCGACAGATAACTATGGCTACACCTTC.

V usage is TRBV5-1 and J usage is TRBJ2-1; TRBD2 might be the D (5 bases). Per germline, CDR1 SGHRS and CDR2 YFSETQ. This CDR3 comprises 13 residues. V lost 0 bases to trimming and J lost 15 bases, with 16 bases between them. Here the CDR3 DNA reads TGCGCCAGCAGCTTGGATGATGGACTGGGGTTGTTCTTC. Protein sequence: CASSLDDGLGLFF.

About this clone itself: This likely comes from a read error, as the CDR3 has no conserved phenylalanine or tryptophan at its end. The DNA is left out, because the CDR3 cannot be placed on it with certainty; the CDR3 is given as TCRdb lists it. This sequence joins TRBV9 and TRBJ1-3. The CDR3 is 8 residues long, counting both termini. Germline V lookup: CDR1 SGDLS, CDR2 YYNGEE. This CDR3 reads CASSVVLD.

The J gene is TRBJ2-1, the V gene TRBV2; 8 bases are shared with TRBD2. Germline assignment: CDR1 SNHLY and CDR2 FYNNEI. The CDR3 covers 14 residues. V lost 5 bases and J lost 14; bases outside the gene matches: 14. The CDR3 protein is CASSPAGLAINEFF. Here the CDR3 DNA reads TGTGCCAGCAGTCCTGCTGGACTAGCAATAAACGAGTTCTTC.

This clone is judged medium-sized. This chain links TRBV4-1 with TRBJ2-2; the D gene could be TRBD1 or TRBD2 (6 bases each). Germline V gene sequence: CDR1 MGHRA, CDR2 YSYEKL. The CDR3 runs to 14 residues. Trimming left V 3 bases short and J 5 bases short, with 10 bases between. CDR3 sequence reads: CASSHLGGTGELFF. CDR3 coding DNA: TGCGCCAGCAGCCATCTAGGGGGGACCGGGGAGCTGTTTTTT.